Each of the 11 T cell receptor beta chains below was sequenced from the same sample in a study of shared clonotypes between healthy human individuals. The naive CD8 population came from CD45RO-negative cells selected for CCR7, without terminally differentiated effector memory CD45RA+ cells. Data came from immunoSEQ multiplex PCR; TCRdb stores just in-frame clones and leaves some out. The sample carries 600,000 or so clones, approximately 95% recorded once. The material sequenced was naive CD8+ T cells sorted from blood. Receptors originate from a woman aged 25 to 39 in good health.

V is TRBV7-8 and J is TRBJ1-2; a weak D match, TRBD1 (6 bases). Germline V gives CDR1 SGHVS, CDR2 FQNEAQ. The CDR3 spans 18 residues. V lost 3 bases and J 7 bases, leaving 27 bases between the germline ends. The CDR3 nucleotides are TGTGCCAGCAGCTTGGTGCCCGGGGGGGAACCAGGGGATTTTGGCTACACCTTC. Its translation is CASSLVPGGEPGDFGYTF.

The chain joins TRBV9 to TRBJ2-2; 12 positions match TRBD2. CDR1 is SGDLS, CDR2 YYNGEE, per germline. Trimming took 0 bases from V and 6 from J; bases not matched to a gene: 6. The CDR3 is 17 residues long. Here the CDR3 DNA reads TGTGCCAGCAGCGTAGGACTAGCGGGAGAAAGCGCCGGGGAGCTGTTTTTT. The encoded protein is CASSVGLAGESAGELFF.

The V and J genes are TRBV4-2 and TRBJ1-1; TRBD1 is a possible D gene (6 bases). CDR1 is LGHNA and CDR2 is YNFKEQ in the germline V gene. The CDR3 is 15 residues long. Trimming pared 1 base from V and 8 bases from J, leaving 17 bases between. This CDR3 reads CASSQVARTGTEAFF. CDR3 bases: TGTGCCAGCAGCCAAGTGGCGAGAACCGGGACAGAAGCTTTCTTT.

The J gene is TRBJ1-5, the V gene TRBV10-3; D is unresolved. Germline V gene lookup returns CDR1 ENHRY and CDR2 SYGVKD. This CDR3 has 13 amino acids. V dropped 3 bases and J dropped 1 base, with 4 bases sitting between them. The DNA of the CDR3 is TGTGCCATCAGTGATCAGAGCAATCAGCCCCAGCATTTT. Its translation is CAISDQSNQPQHF.

About this clone: Other DNA variants within this sample encode the same CDR3. The chain has TRBV29-1 and TRBJ2-7, with 10 bases aligning to TRBD2. The germline gives CDR1 SQVTM, CDR2 ANQGSEA. The J segment lost 3 bases and the V segment lost 4 bases, leaving 3 bases of the junction unmatched. The CDR3 extends over 13 amino acids. As DNA, the CDR3 is TGCAGCGTTGTTCTAGCGGGAGTCTACGAGCAGTACTTC. Translated, it gives CSVVLAGVYEQYF.

This chain connects TRBV18 to TRBJ2-1; 8 nucleotides align to TRBD2. Germline lookup yields CDR1 KGHSH and CDR2 LQKENI. This CDR3 spans 16 amino acids. V lost 2 bases to trimming and J lost 9 bases; unmatched junction nucleotides: 12. The CDR3 protein is CASSPDGRATYAEQFF. Here the CDR3 DNA reads TGTGCCAGCTCACCAGACGGGAGGGCCACTTATGCTGAGCAGTTCTTC.

DNA for the CDR3: TGTGCCAGCAGCCAAGATAGCCTAGCGGGAAATTTCGAGCAGTACTTC. Protein: CASSQDSLAGNFEQYF. V is TRBV4-2 and J is TRBJ2-7; TRBD2 agrees at 9 bases. The CDR3 extends over 16 amino acids. The V and J ends lost 0 bases and 6 bases, in that order; junction bases with no gene match: 9. CDR1 and CDR2 from the germline V gene are LGHNA and YNFKEQ.

This clone is a singleton in its sample. The rearrangement links TRBV7-8 to TRBJ1-5; D is uncertain. The CDR3 is 15 amino acids. The ends were cut back, 5 bases at V and 4 bases at J, with 15 bases in the middle. Germline V CDR1 and CDR2: SGHVS, FQNEAQ. In nucleotides, the CDR3 is TGTGCCAGCAGCGCCCTAGGCGGCGGGAATCAGCCCCAGCATTTT. Protein sequence: CASSALGGGNQPQHF. The whole variable domain, filled in from reference TRBV7-8 and TRBJ1-5, reads GAGVSQSPRYKVAKRGQDVALRCDPISGHVSLFWYQQALGQGPEFLTYFQNEAQLDKSGLPSDRFFAERPEGSVSTLKIQRTQQEDSAVYLCASSALGGGNQPQHFGDGTRLSIL.

This chain links TRBV9 with TRBJ2-3; maybe TRBD2 (6 bases). The V end lost 5 bases, the J end lost 8 bases, and 18 bases lay between the germline ends. Germline lookup yields CDR1 SGDLS and CDR2 YYNGEE. The CDR3 contains 14 residues. In DNA, the CDR3 is TGTGCCAGCAGAACGGGAGCCGGGGACCCTACGCAGTATTTT. Translated: CASRTGAGDPTQYF.

This clone was detected once. The chain links TRBV14 to TRBJ2-1; D not certain. CDR3 size: 15 residues. Trimming removed 0 bases from V and 3 bases from J, with 9 bases in between. Germline V gene data show CDR1 as SGHDN and CDR2 as FVKESK. CDR3 DNA: TGTGCCAGCAGCCAAGAGTCGCGAAACTACAATGAGCAGTTCTTC. Protein sequence: CASSQESRNYNEQFF.

The chain has TRBV29-1 and TRBJ1-6; the D gene is possibly TRBD1 (5 bases). Germline CDR1 SQVTM, CDR2 ANQGSEA. The CDR3 contains 13 residues. The ends were cut back, 3 bases at V and 11 bases at J, with 14 bases in the middle. The CDR3 DNA follows: TGCAGCGTTGATGAGGGGACGGGGACACCCCTCCACTTT. This encodes CSVDEGTGTPLHF.